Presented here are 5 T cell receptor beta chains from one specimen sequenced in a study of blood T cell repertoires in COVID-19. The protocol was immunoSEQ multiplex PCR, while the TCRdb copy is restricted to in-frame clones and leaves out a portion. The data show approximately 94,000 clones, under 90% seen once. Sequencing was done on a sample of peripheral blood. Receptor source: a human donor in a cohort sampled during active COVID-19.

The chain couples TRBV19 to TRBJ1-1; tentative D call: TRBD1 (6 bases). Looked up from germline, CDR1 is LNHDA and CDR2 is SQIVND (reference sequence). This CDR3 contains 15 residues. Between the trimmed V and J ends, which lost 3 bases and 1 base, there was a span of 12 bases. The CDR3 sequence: CASSILRTENTEAFF. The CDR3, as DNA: TGTGCCAGTAGTATCCTCCGGACAGAGAACACTGAAGCTTTCTTT. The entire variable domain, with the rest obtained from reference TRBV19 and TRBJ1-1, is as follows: DGGITQSPKYLFRKEGQNVTLSCEQNLNHDAMYWYRQDPGQGLRLIYYSQIVNDFQKGDIAEGYSVSREKKESFPLTVTSAQKNPTAFYLCASSILRTENTEAFFGQGTRLTVV.

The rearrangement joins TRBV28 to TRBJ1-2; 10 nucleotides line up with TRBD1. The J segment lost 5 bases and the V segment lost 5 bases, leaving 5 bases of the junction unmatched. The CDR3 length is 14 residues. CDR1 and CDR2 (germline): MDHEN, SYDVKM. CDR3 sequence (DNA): TGTGCCAGCAGTGGGCCGGGACAGGGGTATGGCTACACCTTC. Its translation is CASSGPGQGYGYTF.

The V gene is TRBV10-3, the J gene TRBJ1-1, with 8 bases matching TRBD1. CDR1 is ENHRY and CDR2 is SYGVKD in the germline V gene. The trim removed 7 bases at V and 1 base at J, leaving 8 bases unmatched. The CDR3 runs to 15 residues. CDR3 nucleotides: TGTGCCATCACGGCAGGGGGCGGCCCGAACACTGAAGCTTTCTTT. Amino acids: CAITAGGGPNTEAFF.

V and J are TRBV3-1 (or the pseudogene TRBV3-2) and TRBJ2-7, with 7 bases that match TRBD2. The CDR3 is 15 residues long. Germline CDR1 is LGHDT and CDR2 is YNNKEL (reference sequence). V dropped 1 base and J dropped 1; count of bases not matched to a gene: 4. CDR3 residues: CASSQGLAGSYEQYF. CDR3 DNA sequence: TGTGCCAGCAGCCAAGGACTAGCAGGGTCCTACGAGCAGTACTTC.

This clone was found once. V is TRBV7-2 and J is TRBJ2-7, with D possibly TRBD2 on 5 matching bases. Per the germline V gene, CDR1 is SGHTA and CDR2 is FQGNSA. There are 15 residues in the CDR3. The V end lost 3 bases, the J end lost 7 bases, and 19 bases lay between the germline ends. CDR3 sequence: CASSFNSDYPPEQYF. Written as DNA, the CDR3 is TGTGCCAGCAGCTTTAACTCAGACTACCCTCCGGAGCAGTACTTC.